These 25 T cell receptor beta chains originate from one sample sequenced in a study of blood T cells in healthy people across ages. Together with a sample-barcoded 5' primer, a J-beta primer mix was included in a second PCR lasting 7 to 11 cycles. TCRdb re-derived calls from the 5' RACE reads in MiXCR, one entry per CDR3 protein. The table has roughly 800,000 distinct CDR3 sequences, under 30% seen once; the top ten hold 3%. The data were also submitted as part of a second study, on T cells of mothers and their children.

Source material: blood. The receptors originated from a boy aged 5 to 17 in good health.

This clonotype came up a few times. The rearrangement links TRBV7-9 to TRBJ2-1; D possibly corresponds to TRBD2 (6 bases). The CDR3 totals 16 residues. CDR1 SEHNR and CDR2 FQNEAQ come from the germline V gene (reference sequence). Trimming took off 5 bases at V and 3 bases at J, with 17 bases between the two ends. Here the CDR3 reads CASSPGIAEGYNEQFF. In nucleotides, the CDR3 is TGTGCCAGCAGCCCCGGAATCGCGGAGGGCTACAATGAGCAGTTCTTC.

This chain joins TRBV14 and TRBJ2-3; TRBD2 matches at 12 bases. Germline V gene data show CDR1 as SGHDN and CDR2 as FVKESK. The V segment lost 2 bases and the J segment 5 bases; nucleotides outside the gene matches: 2. The CDR3 spans 15 residues. The CDR3 reads CASSQLAGGVDTQYF. DNA of the CDR3: TGTGCCAGCAGCCAACTAGCGGGAGGGGTAGATACGCAGTATTTT.

This rearrangement joins TRBV20-1 to TRBJ2-2, with no clear D. Per the germline V gene, CDR1 is DFQATT and CDR2 is SNEGSKA (reference sequence). V was shortened by 6 bases and J by 4 bases, with 6 bases between the two germline ends. The CDR3 contains 11 residues. The CDR3 sequence: CSAGPTGELFF. DNA for the CDR3: TGCAGTGCAGGCCCCACCGGGGAGCTGTTTTTT.

This chain connects TRBV28 to TRBJ1-2, with D unclear. V gave up 3 bases and J gave up 6 bases, with 14 bases separating them. CDR1 and CDR2 from the germline V gene are MDHEN and SYDVKM. This CDR3 comprises 14 residues. Here the CDR3 DNA reads TGTGCCAGCAGTTTCCTATCGAGAGAAAATGGCTACACCTTC. Translation: CASSFLSRENGYTF.

V and J are TRBV29-1 and TRBJ2-5, with TRBD1 as a possible D gene (6 bases). V gave up 6 bases and J gave up 5 bases, with 19 bases separating them. This CDR3 is 14 amino acids long. The V gene's germline CDR1 is SQVTM and CDR2 ANQGSEA. CDR3 protein: CSVRSPGESETQYF. The CDR3 DNA reads as TGCAGCGTCCGATCCCCAGGGGAGTCGGAGACCCAGTACTTC.

This clonotype appeared once. This chain joins TRBV20-1 and TRBJ1-1; D is uncertain. V was cut by 0 bases and J by 7 bases, with 12 bases left in between. The CDR3 runs 13 residues. The germline V gene encodes CDR1 DFQATT and CDR2 SNEGSKA (reference sequence). The CDR3 region is CSARDDLKYEAFF. DNA for the CDR3: TGCAGTGCTAGAGATGACTTAAAGTATGAAGCTTTCTTT.

In this sample, this clonotype turned up many times. This chain joins TRBV11-2 and TRBJ2-5; D perhaps matches TRBD2 (6 bases). The CDR3 totals 12 residues. The V gene's germline CDR1 is SGHAT and CDR2 FQNNGV. V lost 5 bases and J lost 3, with 7 bases in between. CDR3 in DNA: TGTGCCAGCAGCAGGGAGGAAGAGACCCAGTACTTC. As protein: CASSREEETQYF.

This clonotype has more than one count but fewer than ten. The genes are TRBV7-7 and TRBJ2-5; maybe TRBD2 (7 bases). Matching the DNA end better, TRBJ2-1 makes the J call doubtful. Germline V gene sequence: CDR1 SSHAT, CDR2 FNYEAQ (reference sequence). The CDR3 loop spans 13 amino acids. CDR3 sequence reads: CASSSGGGSEQFF. CDR3 nucleotide sequence: TGTGCCAGCAGCTCCGGGGGCGGGAGTGAGCAGTTCTTC.

This clonotype was observed a handful of times. The V and J genes are TRBV15 and TRBJ1-1; TRBD1 is a possible D gene (6 bases). This CDR3 is 16 amino acids long. The ends were cut back, 5 bases at V and 2 bases at J, with 18 bases in the middle. Germline V gene data show CDR1 as LNHNV and CDR2 as YYDKDF (reference sequence). The chain's CDR3 is CATSALWGHDNTEAFF. The CDR3 coding sequence is TGTGCCACCAGCGCGTTATGGGGACACGATAACACTGAAGCTTTCTTT. Looking up the rest from reference TRBV15 and TRBJ1-1 gives the full variable domain: DAMVIQNPRYQVTQFGKPVTLSCSQTLNHNVMYWYQQKSSQAPKLLFHYYDKDFNNEADTPDNFQSRRPNTSFCFLDIRSPGLGDTAMYLCATSALWGHDNTEAFFGQGTRLTVV.

The V gene is TRBV7-2, the J gene TRBJ1-2; possibly TRBD1 for D (6 bases). The CDR3 has 16 amino acids. V gave up 4 bases and J gave up 4 bases, with 19 bases separating them. Germline loops: CDR1 SGHTA, CDR2 FQGNSA. CDR3 sequence (DNA): TGTGCCAGCAGCTCGCGGACAGCGGCCGATATCTATGGCTACACCTTC. Translating it yields CASSSRTAADIYGYTF.

This rearrangement joins TRBV5-1 to TRBJ2-5; 8 bases fit TRBD2. This CDR3 spans 16 amino acids. V lost 0 bases and J lost 1; bases outside the gene matches: 5. Germline V gene sequence: CDR1 SGHRS, CDR2 YFSETQ. The CDR3 region has the DNA TGCGCCAGCAGCTTGGGTAATAGCGGGGCCCAAGAGACCCAGTACTTC. Its protein product is CASSLGNSGAQETQYF. Full variable domain (outside the CDR3, taken from reference TRBV5-1 and TRBJ2-5): KAGVTQTPRYLIKTRGQQVTLSCSPISGHRSVSWYQQTPGQGLQFLFEYFSETQRNKGNFPGRFSGRQFSNSRSEMNVSTLELGDSALYLCASSLGNSGAQETQYFGPGTRLLVL.

This clonotype occurred a few times. The chain couples TRBV4-2 to TRBJ2-1; the D gene is possibly TRBD1 (6 bases). Near its end, the DNA agrees better with TRBJ2-5, so the J call may be wrong. Germline values: CDR1 LGHNA, CDR2 YNFKEQ. CDR3 length: 15 amino acids. For the CDR3, the DNA is TGTGCCAGCAGCCAAGAATTCTCGAGGGGGGAGACCCAGTACTTC. Its protein product is CASSQEFSRGETQYF.

The rearrangement joins TRBV20-1 to TRBJ1-2; 7 bases are shared with TRBD1. Germline assignment: CDR1 DFQATT and CDR2 SNEGSKA (reference sequence). The V and J ends lost 2 bases and 1 base, in that order; junction bases with no gene match: 22. The CDR3 is 20 amino acids. The CDR3 region is CSARPYRDRLFGNHNYGYTF. As DNA, the CDR3 is TGCAGTGCTAGACCATACCGGGACAGACTCTTTGGAAACCATAACTATGGCTACACCTTC.

This clonotype occurred a few times. The rearrangement links TRBV11-2 to TRBJ2-6; a possible D gene is TRBD2 (7 bases). This CDR3 contains 16 residues. Per germline, CDR1 SGHAT and CDR2 FQNNGV. Trimming took 5 bases from V and 4 from J, leaving 15 bases between them. CDR3 in amino acids: CASSIRGGEGANVLTF. In DNA, the CDR3 is TGTGCCAGCAGCATTCGAGGGGGGGAAGGGGCCAACGTCCTGACTTTC.

This clonotype came up a few times. V usage is TRBV5-1 and J usage is TRBJ1-2; 12 nucleotides agree with TRBD1. The CDR3 extends over 15 amino acids. From germline, CDR1 is SGHRS and CDR2 YFSETQ. The V and J ends lost 0 bases and 6 bases, in that order; junction bases with no gene match: 3. The CDR3 DNA reads TGCGCCAGCAGCTTGGCGGGACAGGGGGCTAATGGCTACACCTTC. It encodes CASSLAGQGANGYTF.

This clonotype was observed a few times. The chain couples TRBV9 to TRBJ1-4, with D possibly matching TRBD1 (6 bases). V was clipped by 3 bases and J by 8 bases, with 17 bases between them. The CDR3 extends over 15 amino acids. Germline lookup yields CDR1 SGDLS and CDR2 YYNGEE. Here the CDR3 DNA reads TGTGCCAGCAGCGCCGGGACACCCCCTCGGGAAAAACTGTTTTTT. It translates to CASSAGTPPREKLFF.

A few counts support this clonotype. This chain uses TRBV6-2 or TRBV6-3 with TRBJ1-4; 8 bases fit TRBD1. The CDR3 covers 15 residues. Germline V lookup: CDR1 MNHEY, CDR2 SVGEGT. V lost 5 bases to trimming and J lost 8 bases; unmatched junction nucleotides: 10. The CDR3 DNA is TGTGCCAGCAGTCCCCGCGGACAGGGAAGCGAAAAACTGTTTTTT. It yields the protein CASSPRGQGSEKLFF.

Here the CDR3 reads CASSPSRDPETQYF. The CDR3 nucleotides are TGTGCCAGCAGCCCTTCCAGGGACCCAGAGACCCAGTACTTC. The chain uses TRBV7-3 and TRBJ2-5, with D tentatively TRBD1 or TRBD2 (5 bases each). The CDR3 has 14 residues. CDR1 and CDR2 (germline): SGHTA, FQGTGA. Trimming stripped 5 bases from V and 4 bases from J, with 14 bases between.

The V and J genes are TRBV29-1 and TRBJ2-7; 7 bases are a match to TRBD1. Germline lookup yields CDR1 SQVTM and CDR2 ANQGSEA. The CDR3 totals 13 residues. The ends lost 4 bases at V and 1 base at J; junction bases unmatched: 4. CDR3 nucleotides: TGCAGCGTTGCCGGGACAGCTTCCTACGAGCAGTACTTC. Amino acid sequence: CSVAGTASYEQYF.

This clonotype turned up a few times. The chain links TRBV10-2 to TRBJ2-2, with D possibly TRBD1 on 6 matching bases. There are 17 residues in the CDR3. Trimming shortened V by 2 bases and J by 1 base, and 14 bases separated the two germline ends. Germline V gene data show CDR1 as WSHSY and CDR2 as SAAADI. CDR3 nucleotide sequence: TGCGCCAGCAGTGAGCTTTTTGGGGGCTTGAACACCGGGGAGCTGTTTTTT. This encodes CASSELFGGLNTGELFF.

The chain recombines TRBV7-2 with TRBJ1-5; possible D gene TRBD1, 6 bases. The ends were cut back, 1 base at V and 7 bases at J, with 8 bases in the middle. Per germline, CDR1 SGHTA and CDR2 FQGNSA. The CDR3 covers 13 residues. CDR3 in amino acids: CASSLVGGQPQHF. The CDR3 DNA sequence: TGTGCCAGCAGCTTAGTAGGGGGGCAGCCCCAGCATTTT.

In its sample, this clonotype was seen a few times. The chain is built from TRBV5-4 and TRBJ1-1, with 8 bases that match TRBD1. The ends lost 5 bases at V and 4 bases at J; junction bases unmatched: 4. Germline lookup yields CDR1 SGHNT and CDR2 YYREEE (reference sequence). The CDR3 extends over 13 amino acids. The CDR3 spells CASRIDRGTEAFF. The CDR3 DNA reads as TGTGCCAGCAGGATAGACAGGGGCACTGAAGCTTTCTTT.

This clonotype was detected a few times. J is TRBJ2-5 and V is TRBV12-5; TRBD1 aligns across 7 bases. The closer fit of TRBJ2-7 to the DNA end suggests the J call may be wrong. Germline lookup yields CDR1 LGHNT and CDR2 FRNRAP. The CDR3 runs to 15 residues. CDR3 nucleotide sequence: TGTGCTAGTGGTTTCCTCCTACGGGACAGCTACGAGCAGTACTTC. Protein sequence: CASGFLLRDSYEQYF.

The chain uses TRBV10-3 and TRBJ2-5, with D unclear. TRBJ2-7 explains the end of the DNA better; the J call may be wrong. The CDR3 is 12 residues long. The V gene's germline CDR1 is ENHRY and CDR2 SYGVKD. In DNA form, the CDR3 reads TGTGCCATCAGTGAGTCAAGCGACGAGCAGTACTTC. This translates into CAISESSDEQYF.

The rearrangement uses TRBV20-1 and TRBJ2-3; D is tentatively TRBD1 or TRBD2 (5 bases each). CDR3 length equals 14 residues. The V gene lost 2 bases and the J gene lost 4 bases, with 13 bases spanning the gap. Looked up from germline, CDR1 is DFQATT and CDR2 is SNEGSKA (reference sequence). The CDR3 nucleotides read TGCAGTGCTAGAAAGTCGGGGCTCGCAGATACGCAGTATTTT. It codes for CSARKSGLADTQYF.